The 15 T cell receptor beta chains given below trace back to one sample, sequenced in a study of cytomegalovirus exposure and HLA in healthy donors. The study ran its PCR with 60 Vbeta and 13 Jbeta primers. Generated by immunoSEQ multiplex PCR, the TCRdb table keeps only in-frame clones and is missing some. This sample yields about 140,000 clones, of which around 73% are seen a single time; under 2% belongs to the top ten. Sequencing was carried out using PBMCs. These receptors were obtained from a female donor in good health and CMV-seronegative.

This clone was detected only a few times. This chain joins TRBV7-7 and TRBJ1-5; 7 bases align to TRBD1. The CDR3 extends over 13 amino acids. The J segment lost 7 bases and the V segment lost 6 bases, leaving 6 bases of the junction unmatched. Germline CDR1 SSHAT, CDR2 FNYEAQ (reference sequence). The CDR3 here is CASSWRGLQPQHF. The CDR3 DNA is TGTGCCAGCAGTTGGAGGGGGCTGCAGCCCCAGCATTTT. The whole variable domain, filled in from reference TRBV7-7 and TRBJ1-5, reads GAGVSQSPRYKVTKRGQDVTLRCDPISSHATLYWYQQALGQGPEFLTYFNYEAQPDKSGLPSDRFSAERPEGSISTLTIQRTEQRDSAMYRCASSWRGLQPQHFGDGTRLSIL.

This clone appeared a few times. This sequence joins TRBV4-1 and TRBJ1-4, with a tentative D call TRBD1 (5 bases). CDR3 length equals 14 residues. Trimming left V 7 bases short and J 2 bases short, with 11 bases between. Per the germline V gene, CDR1 is MGHRA and CDR2 is YSYEKL. CDR3 in amino acids: CASTGIGTNEKLFF. Here the CDR3 DNA reads TGCGCCAGCACAGGGATAGGGACTAATGAAAAACTGTTTTTT.

This chain joins TRBV11-3 and TRBJ1-2; 8 bases are shared with TRBD1. The J segment lost 2 bases and the V segment lost 5 bases, leaving 10 bases of the junction unmatched. Per the germline V gene, CDR1 is SGHNT and CDR2 is YENEEA. The CDR3 is 16 residues long. The CDR3 DNA is TGTGCCAGCAGCAAATACGACAGGGGTGGAAACTATGGCTACACCTTC. Protein product: CASSKYDRGGNYGYTF.

The gene calls are TRBV9 and TRBJ1-2; D not certain. There are 15 residues in the CDR3. Trimming pared 6 bases from V and 2 bases from J, leaving 17 bases between. Germline loops: CDR1 SGDLS, CDR2 YYNGEE. Here the CDR3 reads CASIGEGGRNYGYTF. CDR3 bases: TGTGCCAGCATCGGGGAGGGAGGGAGGAACTATGGCTACACCTTC.

The chain combines TRBV5-1 with TRBJ2-1; 11 nucleotides agree with TRBD2. Looked up from germline, CDR1 is SGHRS and CDR2 is YFSETQ. V shed 0 bases, J shed 8 bases, and the junction held 4 bases outside the gene matches. This CDR3 contains 15 residues. CDR3 nucleotide sequence: TGCGCCAGCAGCTTGGCTAGACTAGCGGGATATGAGCAGTTCTTC. It translates to CASSLARLAGYEQFF. Full variable domain (rest looked up from reference TRBV5-1 and TRBJ2-1): KAGVTQTPRYLIKTRGQQVTLSCSPISGHRSVSWYQQTPGQGLQFLFEYFSETQRNKGNFPGRFSGRQFSNSRSEMNVSTLELGDSALYLCASSLARLAGYEQFFGPGTRLTVL.

The chain links TRBV7-9 to TRBJ2-7; D perhaps matches TRBD2 (6 bases). Looked up from germline, CDR1 is SEHNR and CDR2 is FQNEAQ (reference sequence). The CDR3 contains 13 residues. Trimming took 10 bases from V and 5 from J, leaving 18 bases between them. The CDR3 DNA reads as TGTGCCACTTCCGGACTACCTTTCCACGAGCAGTACTTC. It encodes CATSGLPFHEQYF.

The genes are TRBV6-5 and TRBJ2-2; 7 bases are shared with TRBD2. CDR1 is MNHEY, CDR2 SVGAGI, per germline. After removal of 6 bases from V and 2 bases from J, the junction contained 6 bases not matched to a gene. This CDR3 comprises 15 residues. The CDR3 DNA reads as TGTGCCAGCAGGGGAGGGGACCGCAACACCGGGGAGCTGTTTTTT. Its translation is CASRGGDRNTGELFF.

Worth noting for this clone: An end of the junction differs from the germline gene, which may be a read error. This chain connects TRBV15 to TRBJ2-2; possible D gene TRBD1, 6 bases. CDR1 LNHNV and CDR2 YYDKDF come from the germline V gene (reference sequence). The CDR3 is 15 amino acids. CDR3: CATSWGHTNTGELVF. The CDR3 coding sequence is TGTGCCACCAGCTGGGGACATACCAACACCGGGGAGCTGGTTTTT. Using reference TRBV15 and TRBJ2-2 for the parts outside the CDR3, the full variable domain is DAMVIQNPRYQVTQFGKPVTLSCSQTLNHNVMYWYQQKSSQAPKLLFHYYDKDFNNEADTPDNFQSRRPNTSFCFLDIRSPGLGDTAMYLCATSWGHTNTGELVFGEGSRLTVL.

The V and J genes are TRBV12-5 and TRBJ1-5; maybe TRBD1 (5 bases). The CDR3 is 13 amino acids. In germline, CDR1 is LGHNT, CDR2 FRNRAP. V was clipped by 5 bases and J by 11 bases, with 16 bases between them. The CDR3 region is CASGPEGEGSQHF. CDR3 bases: TGTGCTAGTGGTCCCGAAGGGGAGGGGTCCCAGCATTTT.

The genes are TRBV28 and TRBJ1-3; no firm D call. The V end was cut by 6 bases, the J end by 0 bases, with 9 bases between. Germline V gene data show CDR1 as MDHEN and CDR2 as SYDVKM. The CDR3 is made up of 14 amino acids. The CDR3 protein is CASSPRGSGNTIYF. In nucleotides, the CDR3 is TGTGCCAGCAGCCCCCGAGGCTCTGGAAACACCATATATTTT. The entire variable domain, with the rest obtained from reference TRBV28 and TRBJ1-3, is as follows: DVKVTQSSRYLVKRTGEKVFLECVQDMDHENMFWYRQDPGLGLRLIYFSYDVKMKEKGDIPEGYSVSREKKERFSLILESASTNQTSMYLCASSPRGSGNTIYFGEGSWLTVV.

This clone was seen more than once but under ten times. The genes are TRBV27 and TRBJ2-1; TRBD2 matches 8 bases. CDR3 length equals 13 residues. With V trimmed by 8 bases and J by 6 bases, 6 bases remained unmatched. Germline V gives CDR1 MNHEY, CDR2 SMNVEV (reference sequence). The CDR3 DNA reads as TGTGCCAGCGAAAGGCGGGGGGCCAATGAGCAGTTCTTC. Translated: CASERRGANEQFF.

The J gene is TRBJ1-1, the V gene TRBV20-1; D is perhaps TRBD1 (6 bases). There are 11 residues in the CDR3. V shed 6 bases and J shed 8 bases, with 13 bases lying between them. The germline V gene encodes CDR1 DFQATT and CDR2 SNEGSKA (reference sequence). The chain's CDR3 is CSAAGQREAFF. CDR3 nucleotides: TGCAGTGCAGCCGGACAGCGGGAAGCTTTCTTT.

The chain combines TRBV5-1 with TRBJ2-3, with TRBD2 matching 8 bases. V shed 4 bases and J 8 bases; nucleotides not matched to a gene: 12. Germline V CDR1 and CDR2: SGHRS, YFSETQ. The CDR3 consists of 15 residues. The CDR3 reads CASSPGGGAAGTQYF. The CDR3 DNA follows: TGCGCCAGCAGCCCGGGAGGGGGGGCAGCGGGTACGCAGTATTTT.

The rearrangement joins TRBV11-1 to TRBJ2-5, with D hard to call. This CDR3 comprises 15 residues. Germline V lookup: CDR1 SGHAT, CDR2 FQDESV (reference sequence). Trimming took off 4 bases at V and 2 bases at J, with 14 bases between the two ends. In DNA form, the CDR3 reads TGTGCCAGCAGCTCCCTCATGGGCAGACAAGAGACCCAGTACTTC. Its translation: CASSSLMGRQETQYF.

This chain joins TRBV4-2 and TRBJ2-7, with a possible D match to TRBD2 (7 bases). The CDR3 runs to 15 residues. V lost 4 bases, J lost 4 bases, and 17 bases lay in between. Germline V lookup: CDR1 LGHNA, CDR2 YNFKEQ. The CDR3 reads CASSRLKGGGYEQYF. CDR3 coding DNA: TGTGCCAGCAGCCGCTTGAAGGGAGGGGGATACGAGCAGTACTTC.